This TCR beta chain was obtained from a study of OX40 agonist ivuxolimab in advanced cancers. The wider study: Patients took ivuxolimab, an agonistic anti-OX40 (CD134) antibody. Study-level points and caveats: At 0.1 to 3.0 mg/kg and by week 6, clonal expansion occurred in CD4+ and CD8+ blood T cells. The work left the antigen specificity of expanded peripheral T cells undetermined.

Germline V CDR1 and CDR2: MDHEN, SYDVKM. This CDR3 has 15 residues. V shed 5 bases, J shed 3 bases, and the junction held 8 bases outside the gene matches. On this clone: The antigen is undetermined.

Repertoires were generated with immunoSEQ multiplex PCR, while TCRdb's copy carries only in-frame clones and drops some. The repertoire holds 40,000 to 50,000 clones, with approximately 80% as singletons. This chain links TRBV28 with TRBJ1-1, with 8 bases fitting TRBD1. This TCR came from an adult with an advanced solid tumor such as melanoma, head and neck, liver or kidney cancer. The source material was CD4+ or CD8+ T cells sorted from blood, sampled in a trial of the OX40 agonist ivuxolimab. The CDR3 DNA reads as TGTGCCAGCAGTACCCGGACAGGGAGGGACACTGAAGCTTTCTTT. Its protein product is CASSTRTGRDTEAFF.